The source of this T cell receptor beta chain is a study of early T cells in non-severe SARS-CoV-2 infection. Attachment of unique molecular identifiers to individual cDNA molecules was performed. TCRdb reprocessed the 5' RACE reads with MiXCR, giving one entry per CDR3 protein. The sample holds about 54,000 distinct CDR3 sequences, more than 6.5% seen once. Within the sample, this clonotype is medium-sized. Trimming pared 4 bases from V and 4 bases from J, leaving 10 bases between. The CDR3 contains 14 residues. Germline loops: CDR1 ENHRY, CDR2 SYGVKD. This TCR derives from an adult who was a healthcare worker with PCR-confirmed SARS-CoV-2 infection or an uninfected control (not recorded which). The chain employs TRBV10-3 and TRBJ2-2; D unclear. The sequencing used whole blood, collected at baseline. For the CDR3, the DNA is TGTGCCATCAGTGCGGTCGGGTCCACCGGGGAGCTGTTTTTT. Translation: CAISAVGSTGELFF.